The entry below describes one T cell receptor beta chain. Its target is unknown. The germline V gene encodes CDR1 MNHEY and CDR2 SMNVEV (reference sequence). The J segment lost 0 bases and the V segment lost 5 bases, leaving 10 bases of the junction unmatched. This CDR3 region has 17 residues. Primers included in the PCR were 60 Vbeta and 13 Jbeta primers. The data were produced by immunoSEQ multiplex PCR, yet TCRdb's version contains in-frame clones alone and is incomplete. Among over 120,000 clones listed, about 76% were seen once. These data are taken from a study of cytomegalovirus exposure and HLA in healthy donors. About the research overall: Earlier, 200 million or so T cells were analyzed, and 117 million unique TCR beta sequences were found among them. Study conclusions and caveats: Presence/absence analyses rested on an assumption that sequencing depth was roughly uniform across donors. Associated with cytomegalovirus, according to the listing, were 150 to 200 TCR beta chains. Later on, analysis showed that most CMV-associated TCR beta chains appeared to be HLA-restricted.

The TCR was taken from a male donor in good health and CMV-seronegative. V gene TRBV27 combines with J gene TRBJ1-3; 7 nucleotides line up with TRBD1. Specimen: PBMCs. CDR3 amino acids: CASSANRGQSSGNTIYF. The DNA for the CDR3 is TGTGCCAGCAGTGCAAACAGGGGACAGAGCTCTGGAAACACCATATATTTT.